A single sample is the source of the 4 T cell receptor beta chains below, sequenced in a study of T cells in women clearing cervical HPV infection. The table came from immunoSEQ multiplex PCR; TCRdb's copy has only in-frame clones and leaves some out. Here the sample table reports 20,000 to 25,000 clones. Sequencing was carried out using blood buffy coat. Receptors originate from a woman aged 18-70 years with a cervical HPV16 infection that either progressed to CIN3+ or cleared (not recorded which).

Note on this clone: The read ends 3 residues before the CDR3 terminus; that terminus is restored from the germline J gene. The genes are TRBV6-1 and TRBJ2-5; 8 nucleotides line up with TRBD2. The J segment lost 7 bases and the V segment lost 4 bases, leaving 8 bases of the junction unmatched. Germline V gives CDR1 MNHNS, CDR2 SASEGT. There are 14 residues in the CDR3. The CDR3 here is CASSALAEDGTQYF. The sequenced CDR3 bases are TGTGCCAGCAGTGCACTAGCGGAAGATGGGACC.

The sequenced part of the CDR3 DNA is TGCGCCAGCAGCGTCGGGACTAGCGGGCGGGATACG. Its protein is CASSVGTSGRDT. The CDR3 reads in full as CASSVGTSGRDTQYF. The V and J genes are TRBV5-1 and TRBJ2-3; 12 bases fit TRBD2. Read coverage stops 3 residues before the CDR3 terminus; the germline J gene supplies the remainder. The CDR3 sequence is 15 residues long. The V and J ends lost 4 bases and 6 bases, in that order; junction bases with no gene match: 6. CDR1 is SGHRS, CDR2 YFSETQ, per germline.

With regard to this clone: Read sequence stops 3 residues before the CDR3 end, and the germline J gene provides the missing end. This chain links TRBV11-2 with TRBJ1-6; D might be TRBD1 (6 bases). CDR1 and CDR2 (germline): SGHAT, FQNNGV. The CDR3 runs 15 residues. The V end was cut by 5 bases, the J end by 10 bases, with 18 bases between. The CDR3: CASSRRGGSGSPLHF. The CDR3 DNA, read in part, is TGTGCCAGCAGCCGACGGGGGGGCTCGGGGTCACCC.

The sequenced part of the CDR3 DNA is TGCGCCAGCAGCTGGACAGTTACTAGCACAGATACG. Translating gives CASSWTVTSTDT. Given in full, the CDR3 is CASSWTVTSTDTQYF. The chain employs TRBV5-1 and TRBJ2-3; a weak D match, TRBD1 (6 bases). The read terminates 3 residues ahead of where the CDR3 ends, so the germline J gene completes it. This CDR3 has 15 residues. Germline CDR1 is SGHRS and CDR2 is YFSETQ. The V gene lost 3 bases and the J gene lost 0 bases, with 11 bases spanning the gap.